What follows is one T cell receptor beta chain and its context. Its antigen is unknown. No much larger clonotype is one base removed from it; base qualities were not supplied. TCRbeta CDR3 regions were amplified from genomic DNA using the immunoSEQ Assay, a bias-controlled multiplex PCR. On the authors' methods: The number of nucleated cells in each sample was estimated from the amplification of reference gene primers within the assay. To quantify the absolute abundance of each unique TCRbeta CDR3 rearrangement, sequence reads were collapsed and filtered. For each sample, productive Simpson clonality was calculated as the square root of Simpson's diversity index over productive rearrangements. TCRdb limited this immuneACCESS table to in-frame rearrangements with V and J called. A share of clones is missing; checked studies link under half to unresolved V genes, and the rest is unexplained. The V and J calls and clone size come from that table; D and trimming were worked out from the DNA. Recorded for this sample are 100,000 to 150,000 clones; around 63% of them occurred a single time. About 2.2% of the sample goes to the ten largest clones.

The data are from a study of blood T cell repertoires in COVID-19 (dated by TCRdb to 2018 to 2021). With respect to the entire study: The collaborator samples originated in the United States, Italy and Spain and spanned the acute and convalescent phases of COVID-19. The dataset comprised deeply sampled blood TCRbeta repertoires from subjects exposed to, actively infected with, or recovered from COVID-19. The repertoires were made available in a free public database intended to serve as a resource for research on the immune response to SARS-CoV-2. The sample metadata nearly always contained a de-identified subject ID, COVID-19 status, age in years and sex. The samples were drawn from the first 160 participants of the ongoing ImmuneRACE study and from 1,254 subjects provided by 6 global collaborators. Where available, HLA class I and class II types were taken from metadata supplied by the sample provider and were not determined by assay-based typing. The material from the prospective study consisted of cDNA or gDNA derived from T cells, B-cell-depleted T cells, or PBMCs.

The full study reports these points: How much clinical and demographic metadata was included differed by source and by participant, and the metadata was provided uncurated.

The collaborating institutions used their own protocols to collect whole blood in K2EDTA tubes. For TCRbeta analysis, collaborators shipped samples in one of three forms: frozen whole blood, isolated PBMCs, or DNA extracted from either of those sample types. Trimming costs V 0 bases and J 3 bases, and their ends lie 15 bases apart. Taken from cysteine to phenylalanine, the CDR3 has 17 residues. The sequence is cut down to CDR3 DNA, 51 bases in frame from base 1. CDR1 and CDR2, looked up from the germline V gene (reference sequence), are SEHNR and FQNEAQ. Recombination joined TRBV7-9 with TRBJ2-1; the best D guess is TRBD1, with 6 bases matching. Sequencing used peripheral blood. The sequence came from a woman between 65 and 79 years old with acute or convalescent COVID-19. The CDR3 region: CASSLALGQLHYNEQFF. The nucleotide sequence reads TGTGCCAGCAGCTTAGCGCTCGGACAGTTACACTACAATGAGCAGTTCTTC.